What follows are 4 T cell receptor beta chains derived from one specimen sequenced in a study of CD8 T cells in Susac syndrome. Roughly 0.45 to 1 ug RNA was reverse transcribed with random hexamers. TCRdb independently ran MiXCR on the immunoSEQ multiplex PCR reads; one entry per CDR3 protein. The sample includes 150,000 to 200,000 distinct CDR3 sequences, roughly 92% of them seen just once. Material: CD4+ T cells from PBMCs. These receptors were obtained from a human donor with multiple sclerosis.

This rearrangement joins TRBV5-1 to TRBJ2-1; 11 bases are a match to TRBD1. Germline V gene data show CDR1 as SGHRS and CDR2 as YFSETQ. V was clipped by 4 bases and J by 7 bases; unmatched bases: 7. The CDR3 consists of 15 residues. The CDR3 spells CASSQTGTGGNEQFF. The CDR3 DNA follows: TGCGCCAGCAGCCAAACCGGGACAGGGGGTAATGAGCAGTTCTTC.

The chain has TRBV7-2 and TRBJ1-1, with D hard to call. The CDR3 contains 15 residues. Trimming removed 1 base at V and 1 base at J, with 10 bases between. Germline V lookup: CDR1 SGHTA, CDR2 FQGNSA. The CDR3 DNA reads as TGTGCCAGCAGCTTAGTAGGACCGAAGAACACTGAAGCTTTCTTT. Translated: CASSLVGPKNTEAFF.

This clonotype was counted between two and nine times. The CDR3 DNA follows: TGTGCCACCTCTGGGGGGGATGAAAAACTGTTTTTT. This sequence encodes CATSGGDEKLFF. The chain carries TRBV13 and TRBJ1-4, with D tentatively TRBD1 (5 bases). The V end lost 10 bases, the J end lost 6 bases, and 12 bases lay between the germline ends. The CDR3 length is 12 residues. From germline, CDR1 is PRHDT and CDR2 FYEKMQ (reference sequence). Drawing the rest from reference TRBV13 and TRBJ1-4, the complete variable domain is AAGVIQSPRHLIKEKRETATLKCYPIPRHDTVYWYQQGPGQDPQFLISFYEKMQSDKGSIPDRFSAQQFSDYHSELNMSSLELGDSALYFCATSGGDEKLFFGSGTQLSVL.

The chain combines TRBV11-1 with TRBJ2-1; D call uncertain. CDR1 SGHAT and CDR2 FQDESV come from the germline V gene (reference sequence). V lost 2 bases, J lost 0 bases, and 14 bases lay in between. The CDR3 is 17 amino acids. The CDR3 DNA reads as TGTGCCAGCAGCTTAAGGCCGGGCAGAAGCTCCTACAATGAGCAGTTCTTC. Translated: CASSLRPGRSSYNEQFF.